This T cell receptor beta chain was identified during a study of T cells in Graves' hyperthyroidism and ophthalmopathy. Amplification targeted TCR beta CDR3 regions from RNA transcripts. Using the HTBI primer set, a first-round RT-PCR was run on the TCR CDR3. From the multiplex PCR reads, TCRdb called clonotypes with MiXCR, one entry per CDR3 protein. This table has about 610,000 distinct CDR3 sequences, roughly 16% appearing once. There are 11 residues in the CDR3. Trimming removed 7 bases from V and 8 bases from J, with 9 bases in between. The germline gives CDR1 SEHNR, CDR2 FQNEAQ (reference sequence). Exclusion criteria comprised uncontrolled infection, other autoimmune disease, pregnancy or lactation. The authors obtained PBMCs from about 9 ml of fresh peripheral blood.

Sequenced sample: blood. This clonotype was obtained from a woman aged 40 to 50 with Graves' ophthalmopathy. The chain recombines TRBV7-9 with TRBJ2-1, with D perhaps being TRBD1 or TRBD2 (6 bases each). The CDR3 DNA reads as TGTGCCAGCACGGGGGCCTATGAGCAGTTCTTC. It encodes CASTGAYEQFF.